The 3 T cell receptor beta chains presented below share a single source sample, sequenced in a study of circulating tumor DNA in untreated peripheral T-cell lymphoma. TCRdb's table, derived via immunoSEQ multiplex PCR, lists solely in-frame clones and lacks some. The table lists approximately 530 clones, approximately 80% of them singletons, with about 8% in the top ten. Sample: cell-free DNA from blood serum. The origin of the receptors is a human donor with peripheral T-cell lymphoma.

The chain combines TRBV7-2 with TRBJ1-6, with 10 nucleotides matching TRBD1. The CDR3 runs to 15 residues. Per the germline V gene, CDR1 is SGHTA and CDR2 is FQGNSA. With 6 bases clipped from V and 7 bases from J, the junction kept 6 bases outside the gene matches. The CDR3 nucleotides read TGTGCCAGCAGTCTGAGGACAGGGGGAAATTCACCCCTCCACTTT. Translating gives CASSLRTGGNSPLHF.

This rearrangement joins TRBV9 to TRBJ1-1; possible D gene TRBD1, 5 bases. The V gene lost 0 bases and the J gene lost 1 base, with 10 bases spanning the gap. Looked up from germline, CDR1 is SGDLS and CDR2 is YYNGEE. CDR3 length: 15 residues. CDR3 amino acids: CASSVEDMGNTEAFF. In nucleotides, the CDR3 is TGTGCCAGCAGCGTAGAGGACATGGGGAACACTGAAGCTTTCTTT.

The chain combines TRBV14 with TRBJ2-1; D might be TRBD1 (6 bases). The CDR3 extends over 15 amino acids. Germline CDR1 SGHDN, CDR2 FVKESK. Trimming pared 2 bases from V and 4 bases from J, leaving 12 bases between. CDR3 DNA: TGTGCCAGCAGCCAACAGACAGGCAGTTACAATGAGCAGTTCTTC. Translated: CASSQQTGSYNEQFF.